Presented here are 4 T cell receptor beta chains from one specimen sequenced in a study of blood T cell repertoires in COVID-19. Some clones are missing from TCRdb's copy, which holds only in-frame ones; the method was immunoSEQ multiplex PCR. The sample records fewer than 350,000 clones, almost 85% being singletons. Sequenced sample: peripheral blood. Source of these receptors: a human donor in a cohort sampled during active COVID-19.

This clone was counted only a few times. The genes are TRBV3-1 (or the pseudogene TRBV3-2) and TRBJ1-1; D unclear. Trimming cost V 4 bases and J 7 bases, with 10 bases left between them. Germline loops: CDR1 LGHDT, CDR2 YNNKEL (reference sequence). The length of the CDR3 is 12 residues. The CDR3 DNA is TGTGCCAGCAGCCGAGAGTTTAGTGAAGCTTTCTTT. Translated: CASSREFSEAFF.

The V gene is TRBV14, the J gene TRBJ1-6; 9 bases map to TRBD1. This CDR3 is 16 amino acids long. Germline trimming cut 1 base from V and 8 bases from J; bases unmatched to any gene: 6. From germline, CDR1 is SGHDN and CDR2 FVKESK. CDR3 DNA sequence: TGTGCCAGCAGCCAAGTAGGGGACAGGGAGCATTCACCCCTCCACTTT. Its protein product is CASSQVGDREHSPLHF.

J is TRBJ1-1 and V is TRBV18; D is perhaps TRBD1 (5 bases). The germline V and J ends were trimmed by 6 bases and 2 bases, with 10 bases remaining between them. The CDR3 is 13 amino acids. Germline CDR1 is KGHSH and CDR2 is LQKENI. CDR3 residues: CASSGLTNTEAFF. The CDR3 DNA follows: TGTGCCAGCTCGGGACTGACTAACACTGAAGCTTTCTTT.

V is TRBV21-1 and J is TRBJ2-1; TRBD2, the table's D call, was not compared with the DNA. TRBV21-1 is deemed a pseudogene. CDR3 length: 14 amino acids. The CDR3 loop reads CASGGSVGRNEQFF. The DNA for the CDR3 is TGTGCCAGCGGGGGGAGTGTCGGGAGGAATGAGCAGTTCTTC.